The clone carrying this T cell receptor beta chain was counted once. As processed by the authors: Amplification from reference gene primers served as the basis for estimated nucleated cell counts. Sequencing used immunoSEQ multiplex PCR; TCRdb keeps in-frame clones, though not all of them. V, J and clone size reflect that table, while D and trimming were determined from the DNA. The sample lists approximately 480,000 clones, approximately 89% occurring once. The CDR3 sequence is 16 residues long. V was pared by 4 bases and J by 2 bases, with 15 bases between. Per germline, CDR1 SGHVS and CDR2 FNYEAQ. The Seattle patients joined while their infection was active and were tracked longitudinally afterward. These data belong to a study of blood T cell repertoires in COVID-19. Overall study context: The United States, Italy and Spain were the sources of the acute and convalescent COVID-19 samples. PBMCs, B-cell-depleted T cells, or T cells were the source of the cDNA or gDNA that made up the material.

The rearrangement links TRBV7-6 to TRBJ2-1; D may be TRBD1 (5 bases). Sequenced material: peripheral blood. The sequence was collected from a man in his late teens or twenties with COVID-19, enrolled during active disease. Written as DNA, the CDR3 is TGTGCCAGCAGCTCCTCCCCAGGGCCTACCTACAATGAGCAGTTCTTC. Translated: CASSSSPGPTYNEQFF.